The clone carrying this T cell receptor (beta chain) was detected once. The sample belongs to a study of blood T cell repertoires in COVID-19. Seattle cases were enrolled at active infection and followed longitudinally. Some clones are missing from TCRdb's copy, which holds only in-frame ones; the method was immunoSEQ multiplex PCR. In the table there are around 300,000 clones, 65% to 90% of which are singletons. Sample: peripheral blood. This sequence was found in a woman between 65 and 79 years old with COVID-19, enrolled during active disease.

CDR3 sequence reads: CASRGGPNSPLHF. The CDR3 DNA reads as TGTGCCAGCAGGGGGGGGCCAAATTCACCCCTCCACTTT. The chain joins TRBV2 to TRBJ1-6; D is possibly TRBD1 (6 bases). The CDR3 sequence is 13 residues long. V was trimmed by 6 bases and J by 7 bases, leaving 10 bases between them. Germline V lookup: CDR1 SNHLY, CDR2 FYNNEI. The whole variable domain, remainder taken from reference TRBV2 and TRBJ1-6, is EPEVTQTPSHQVTQMGQEVILRCVPISNHLYFYWYRQILGQKVEFLVSFYNNEISEKSEIFDDQFSVERPDGSNFTLKIRSTKLEDSAMYFCASRGGPNSPLHFGNGTRLTVT.